The subject of this entry is one T cell receptor beta chain. This record belongs to a study of OX40 agonist ivuxolimab in advanced cancers. Trimming removed 2 bases at V and 4 bases at J, with 11 bases between. Germline loops: CDR1 MNHEY, CDR2 SVGAGI. There are 14 residues in the CDR3. Assay: immunoSEQ multiplex PCR; the TCRdb copy retains only in-frame clones and omits some. Here the sample spans 81,000 or so clones, under 95% being singletons. The V call is TRBV6-5, the J call TRBJ1-1; D not certain. This material consisted of CD4+ or CD8+ T cells sorted from blood, taken in a trial of the OX40 agonist ivuxolimab. The TCR originated in an adult with an advanced solid tumor such as melanoma, head and neck, liver or kidney cancer. The CDR3 DNA follows: TGTGCCAGCAGTTACGGTGGGAGGTCCACTGAAGCTTTCTTT. Translating gives CASSYGGRSTEAFF.